This T cell receptor (beta chain) emerged from a study of identical twins. General observations from the study: In monozygotic twins, models underestimated the sharing of out-of-frame TCR alpha. Twins shared beta out-of-frame sequences in excess, but this excess was weaker.

This clonotype was seen a handful of times. As yet, its antigen is unknown. MiXCR, applied by TCRdb to the 5' RACE reads, yields one record per CDR3 protein. This table holds some 240,000 distinct CDR3 sequences, 6.5% to 9.5% found once. Trimming at V came to 6 bases and at J to 1 base, leaving 1 base not matched to a gene. CDR3 length equals 13 residues. The germline V gene has CDR1 ENHRY and CDR2 SYGVKD. Separately, the same data were catalogued under a study of yellow fever vaccine responses in identical twins.

The sequencing input was CD8+ T cells sorted from blood. V and J are TRBV10-3 and TRBJ1-1, with TRBD1 identical over 8 bases. The sequence came from a woman aged 18 to 35 in good health. Here the CDR3 DNA reads TGTGCCATCAGCGGGACAGGGAACACTGAAGCTTTCTTT. It yields the protein CAISGTGNTEAFF.